A single sample gave rise to the 32 T cell receptor beta chains below, sequenced in a study of spatial heterogeneity in lung cancer. TCRdb recomputed calls from the 5' RACE reads with MiXCR, one row per CDR3 protein. In the table there are about 12,000 distinct CDR3 sequences, 6.2% of which are singletons. Noted time point: sample taken at primary tumor resection. The sequenced material consisted of unsorted whole RNA from tumor, nontumor lung or frozen PBMC. Specimen: normal lung tissue next to the tumor, collected at surgery. These receptors were obtained from a male donor with early-stage non-small cell lung cancer.

Details on this clonotype: The library was built for alpha chains, so this beta chain is an off-target read and its size means little. The chain joins TRBV20-1 to TRBJ2-7; 7 bases map to TRBD1. The CDR3 is 14 residues long. The trim removed 6 bases at V and 0 bases at J, leaving 8 bases unmatched. Germline V gene data show CDR1 as DFQATT and CDR2 as SNEGSKA (reference sequence). The CDR3 coding sequence is TGCAGTGCAAACAGGGACAGCGGCTCCTACGAGCAGTACTTC. Amino acid sequence: CSANRDSGSYEQYF.

A note on this clonotype: Being off target in a library aimed at alpha chains, this beta chain has a size of little meaning. The chain has TRBV6-5 and TRBJ1-6; D remains ambiguous. V was shortened by 5 bases and J by 7 bases, with 15 bases between the two germline ends. Germline-derived CDR1 and CDR2 are MNHEY and SVGAGI. The CDR3 loop spans 15 amino acids. The CDR3 DNA sequence: TGTGCCAGCAGTCCCGTACCCCCCGTAAATTCACCCCTCCACTTT. Its protein is CASSPVPPVNSPLHF.

This clonotype was recorded a few times. Found in a library prepared for alpha chains, this beta chain is an off-target read, and its abundance has little meaning. The J gene is TRBJ1-1, the V gene TRBV28; D perhaps matches TRBD1 (6 bases). Germline CDR1 is MDHEN and CDR2 is SYDVKM. This CDR3 is 15 amino acids long. V lost 5 bases to trimming and J lost 8 bases, with 21 bases between them. In DNA, the CDR3 is TGTGCCAGCAGTGACCCAATTCGTGGGGGCCGAGAAGCTTTCTTT. It yields the protein CASSDPIRGGREAFF. Full variable domain (remainder filled in from reference TRBV28 and TRBJ1-1): DVKVTQSSRYLVKRTGEKVFLECVQDMDHENMFWYRQDPGLGLRLIYFSYDVKMKEKGDIPEGYSVSREKKERFSLILESASTNQTSMYLCASSDPIRGGREAFFGQGTRLTVV.

This clonotype was detected a few times. A library made for alpha chains picked up this beta chain off target, so its size means little. The V call is TRBV20-1, the J call TRBJ1-1; the D gene is possibly TRBD1 (6 bases). Germline assignment: CDR1 DFQATT and CDR2 SNEGSKA (reference sequence). Trimming cost V 3 bases and J 5 bases, with 22 bases left between them. This CDR3 contains 16 residues. The CDR3 loop is CSARPTSGVVETEAFF. The CDR3 DNA is TGCAGTGCTAGGCCGACTTCAGGGGTGGTGGAAACTGAAGCTTTCTTT.

This clonotype was detected ten times or more. This beta chain represents an off-target read in a library built for alpha chains; its size is of limited meaning. This chain uses TRBV27 with TRBJ2-1, with TRBD2 as a possible D gene (6 bases). The V end lost 6 bases, the J end lost 0 bases, and 15 bases lay between the germline ends. The CDR3 contains 16 residues. Germline CDR1 and CDR2: MNHEY and SMNVEV (reference sequence). DNA for the CDR3: TGTGCCAGCAGGCGGGACGTAGGTGTCTCCTACAATGAGCAGTTCTTC. Translated, it gives CASRRDVGVSYNEQFF.

This clonotype was seen repeatedly, ten times or more. Since the library was made to target alpha chains, this beta chain is a stray read and its abundance is not meaningful. The V call is TRBV30, the J call TRBJ1-1; weak D call: TRBD1 (5 bases). Trimming left V 5 bases short and J 1 base short, with 11 bases between. CDR3 length: 13 residues. Germline lookup yields CDR1 GTSNPN and CDR2 SVGIG (reference sequence). CDR3 sequence reads: CAWYQGWNTEAFF. The CDR3 DNA sequence: TGTGCCTGGTACCAGGGATGGAACACTGAAGCTTTCTTT.

This clonotype was found many times. Since the library was made to target alpha chains, this beta chain is a stray read and its abundance is not meaningful. This chain uses TRBV20-1 with TRBJ2-7; 10 positions match TRBD2. The CDR3 totals 16 residues. The germline V gene encodes CDR1 DFQATT and CDR2 SNEGSKA (reference sequence). V lost 1 base, J lost 5 bases, and 11 bases stayed unmatched. The CDR3 region is CSARGLGSGRIHEQYF. DNA of the CDR3: TGCAGTGCTAGAGGTCTTGGTAGCGGGAGGATCCACGAGCAGTACTTC.

This clonotype was observed many times. This beta chain turned up in a library designed for alpha chains; as an off-target read, its abundance says little. V and J are TRBV7-6 and TRBJ2-2; D assignment may be TRBD1 or TRBD2 (6 bases each). The CDR3 has 16 amino acids. CDR1 and CDR2 (germline): SGHVS, FNYEAQ. Deletions cut 5 bases from V and 1 base from J, with 14 bases between. The CDR3 DNA sequence: TGTGCCAGCAGCCCTATTGGGGGGCAGAACACCGGGGAGCTGTTTTTT. It translates to CASSPIGGQNTGELFF. Together with reference TRBV7-6 and TRBJ2-2, the CDR3 gives the full variable domain: GAGVSQSPRYKVTKRGQDVALRCDPISGHVSLYWYRQALGQGPEFLTYFNYEAQQDKSGLPNDRFSAERPEGSISTLTIQRTEQRDSAMYRCASSPIGGQNTGELFFGEGSRLTVL.

This clonotype occurred many times. Because this beta chain is a stray read in a library intended to capture alpha chains, its abundance should not be given much weight. The chain has TRBV29-1 and TRBJ2-5; D not certain. The length of the CDR3 is 10 residues. Deletions cut 4 bases from V and 5 bases from J, with 5 bases between. Per the germline V gene, CDR1 is SQVTM and CDR2 is ANQGSEA. The CDR3 protein is CSVGPETQYF. The CDR3 bases are TGCAGCGTTGGCCCTGAGACCCAGTACTTC.

Relative to its sample, this clonotype is medium-sized. With the library built for alpha chains, this beta chain is off target and its frequency is not meaningful. The chain has TRBV12-3 or TRBV12-4 and TRBJ1-5, with a weak D call TRBD1 (6 bases). The CDR3 is 15 amino acids. Between the trimmed V and J ends, which lost 6 bases and 4 bases, there was a span of 16 bases. The CDR3 DNA is TGTGCCAGCAGCATTACGGGAGGGGGGAATCAGCCCCAGCATTTT. It encodes CASSITGGGNQPQHF.

This clonotype was observed a handful of times. This beta chain is an unintended read in a library built for alpha chains; its size means little. This sequence joins TRBV28 and TRBJ1-4; TRBD1 aligns across 7 bases. Trimming cost V 6 bases and J 4 bases; bases outside gene matches: 11. The V gene's germline CDR1 is MDHEN and CDR2 SYDVKM. The CDR3 extends over 16 amino acids. The CDR3 loop reads CASSSLRGQINEKLFF. In nucleotides, the CDR3 is TGTGCCAGCAGCTCCCTTAGGGGACAGATTAATGAAAAACTGTTTTTT.

In this sample, this clonotype turned up a few times. This beta chain is an off-target read within a library intended for alpha chains, so its frequency means little. J is TRBJ1-1 and V is TRBV7-2; D is possibly TRBD1 (5 bases). The length of the CDR3 is 14 residues. Germline values: CDR1 SGHTA, CDR2 FQGNSA. Trimming removed 3 bases at V and 1 base at J, with 9 bases between. CDR3 in DNA: TGTGCCAGCAGCTTTGGACACTCGAACACTGAAGCTTTCTTT. Encoded protein: CASSFGHSNTEAFF.

This clonotype came up many times. This beta chain appears as a stray read in a library generated for alpha chains; its size is not informative. V is TRBV27 and J is TRBJ2-2; D not certain. This CDR3 region has 12 residues. V lost 3 bases, J lost 8 bases, and 7 bases lay in between. CDR1 MNHEY and CDR2 SMNVEV come from the germline V gene (reference sequence). For the CDR3, the DNA is TGTGCCAGCAGTTTCGCGCGGGGGGAGCTGTTTTTT. Translation: CASSFARGELFF.

Comments on this clonotype: The library was prepared for alpha chains; this beta chain is a stray read, so its frequency means little. The chain couples TRBV4-1 to TRBJ2-4; D remains unclear. The CDR3 contains 16 residues. The germline CDR1 and CDR2 sequences are MGHRA and YSYEKL. The V gene lost 1 base and the J gene lost 1 base, with 11 bases spanning the gap. The CDR3 DNA is TGCGCCAGCAGCCAAGTTTTCGCGGTGGCCAAAAACATTCAGTACTTC. It codes for CASSQVFAVAKNIQYF.

This clonotype was seen many times. For a library built for alpha chains, this beta chain is a stray read; little rests on its size. The rearrangement links TRBV6-5 to TRBJ1-2, with no clear D. The CDR3 contains 12 residues. The germline CDR1 and CDR2 sequences are MNHEY and SVGAGI. With 7 bases removed from V and 1 base from J, the gap between germline ends came to 7 bases. CDR3 amino acids: CASKGSNYGYTF. CDR3 in DNA: TGTGCCAGCAAGGGTAGTAACTATGGCTACACCTTC.

This clonotype was detected ten times or more. At one boundary the junction diverges from the germline segment, which might be a read error. Being off target in a library aimed at alpha chains, this beta chain has a size of little meaning. Written as DNA, the CDR3 is TGCAGTGCTAGAGATCGGAGGTCTAGCGGGACCTCCCACAATGAGCAGTTCTTC. Its translation: CSARDRRSSGTSHNEQFF. The chain joins TRBV20-1 to TRBJ2-1; 9 nucleotides line up with TRBD2. This CDR3 has 18 residues. Germline V lookup: CDR1 DFQATT, CDR2 SNEGSKA (reference sequence).

On this clonotype itself: Within a library made for alpha chains, this beta chain is off target, and its count is uninformative. The chain combines TRBV12-3 or TRBV12-4 with TRBJ2-7; tentatively, D is TRBD1 (5 bases). Trimming shortened V by 6 bases and J by 3 bases, and 15 bases separated the two germline ends. The CDR3 totals 14 residues. The CDR3 loop is CASSLMQGVYEQYF. The CDR3 region has the DNA TGTGCCAGCAGCCTAATGCAGGGCGTCTACGAGCAGTACTTC.

This clonotype has a count of ten or more. This beta chain turned up in a library designed for alpha chains; as an off-target read, its abundance says little. This chain joins TRBV7-2 and TRBJ2-2; TRBD1 agrees at 7 bases. Germline CDR1 reads SGHTA; CDR2 reads FQGNSA. The CDR3 runs 16 residues. The V and J ends lost 5 bases and 6 bases, in that order; junction bases with no gene match: 12. The CDR3 DNA sequence: TGTGCCAGCAGCAACAGGGGCAGTTTCGACTCCGGGGAGCTGTTTTTT. Its translation is CASSNRGSFDSGELFF.

Many counts were recorded for this clonotype. In a library made to pick up alpha chains, this beta chain is a stray read with a size that means little. This chain uses TRBV12-3 or TRBV12-4 with TRBJ1-2; D remains unclear. CDR3 length: 13 amino acids. V was cut by 1 base and J by 8 bases, with 11 bases left in between. CDR3 sequence: CASSLEGISGYTF. The CDR3 nucleotides are TGTGCCAGCAGTTTAGAGGGAATAAGCGGCTACACCTTC.

The sample holds many counts of this clonotype. Within a library made for alpha chains, this beta chain is off target, and its count is uninformative. V gene TRBV30 combines with J gene TRBJ1-5; D is perhaps TRBD1 (6 bases). Trimming stripped 5 bases from V and 6 bases from J, with 17 bases between. The CDR3 contains 14 residues. Germline V gives CDR1 GTSNPN, CDR2 SVGIG (reference sequence). The DNA of the CDR3 is TGTGCCTGGGGGGGAGGGGGTATACCTCAGCCCCAGCATTTT. Encoded protein: CAWGGGGIPQPQHF.

At least ten counts were recorded for this clonotype. A library prepared for alpha chains yielded this beta chain as an off-target read; its size is of little meaning. This chain uses TRBV7-2 with TRBJ2-1; D unresolved. Germline values: CDR1 SGHTA, CDR2 FQGNSA. The CDR3 extends over 14 amino acids. With 1 base removed from V and 7 bases from J, the gap between germline ends came to 11 bases. In DNA, the CDR3 is TGTGCCAGCAGCTTAGTAATAGTGCGGAATGAGCAGTTCTTC. Encoded protein: CASSLVIVRNEQFF.

On this clonotype itself: Because the library targeted alpha chains, this beta chain is an off-target read whose size means little. CDR3 amino acids: CASSTPLATTGYNQPQHF. CDR3 in DNA: TGTGCCAGTAGTACCCCCTTAGCTACTACAGGGTACAATCAGCCCCAGCATTTT. J is TRBJ1-5 and V is TRBV19; TRBD1 might be the D (6 bases). V gave up 4 bases and J gave up 3 bases, with 22 bases separating them. CDR1 is LNHDA, CDR2 SQIVND, per germline (reference sequence). The CDR3 totals 18 residues.

This clonotype was counted ten times or more. This beta chain is an unintended read in a library built for alpha chains; its size means little. The V gene is TRBV12-3 or TRBV12-4, the J gene TRBJ1-2; 7 bases map to TRBD1. CDR3 length: 14 amino acids. J lost 0 bases, V lost 6 bases, and 4 bases had no gene match. The CDR3 sequence is CASRGTATNYGYTF. For the CDR3, the DNA is TGTGCCAGCAGGGGGACAGCCACTAACTATGGCTACACCTTC.

With regard to this clonotype: Because this beta chain is a stray read in a library intended to capture alpha chains, its abundance should not be given much weight. This chain joins TRBV2 and TRBJ2-7; D unclear. V was shortened by 6 bases and J by 6 bases, with 12 bases between the two germline ends. CDR1 and CDR2 (germline): SNHLY, FYNNEI. The CDR3 sequence is 12 residues long. CDR3 region: CASSRLEREQYF. The CDR3 DNA follows: TGTGCCAGCAGCCGCTTGGAGCGCGAGCAGTACTTC.

This clonotype was picked up a small number of times. Found in a library prepared for alpha chains, this beta chain is an off-target read, and its abundance has little meaning. The chain carries TRBV24-1 and TRBJ1-1; TRBD1 aligns across 8 bases. The V and J ends lost 7 bases and 8 bases, in that order; junction bases with no gene match: 5. The V gene's germline CDR1 is KGHDR and CDR2 SFDVKD. CDR3 length equals 12 residues. CDR3 sequence reads: CATRTTGGEAFF. The CDR3 nucleotides are TGTGCCACCAGAACCACAGGGGGGGAAGCTTTCTTT.

This clonotype was seen at least ten times. This beta chain slipped into a library made for alpha chains as a stray read, so its size is not meaningful. This chain links TRBV5-1 with TRBJ2-7; D is unclear. V lost 0 bases, J lost 1 base, and 11 bases lay in between. Germline CDR1 and CDR2: SGHRS and YFSETQ. CDR3 length equals 15 residues. The CDR3 region is CASSLGSVGSYEQYF. CDR3 bases: TGCGCCAGCAGCTTGGGAAGCGTCGGGTCCTACGAGCAGTACTTC. The full variable domain, with the rest looked up from reference TRBV5-1 and TRBJ2-7, is KAGVTQTPRYLIKTRGQQVTLSCSPISGHRSVSWYQQTPGQGLQFLFEYFSETQRNKGNFPGRFSGRQFSNSRSEMNVSTLELGDSALYLCASSLGSVGSYEQYFGPGTRLTVT.

Comment on this clonotype: This beta chain turned up in a library designed for alpha chains; as an off-target read, its abundance says little. The chain is built from TRBV11-3 and TRBJ2-1; D may be TRBD1 or TRBD2 (5 bases each). CDR3 length: 14 residues. The V gene lost 1 base and the J gene lost 8 bases, with 12 bases spanning the gap. Germline CDR1 is SGHNT and CDR2 is YENEEA. The CDR3 protein is CASSLGTRGDEQFF. DNA for the CDR3: TGTGCCAGCAGCTTAGGAACCAGAGGGGATGAGCAGTTCTTC.

Only a few counts were recorded for this clonotype. The size of this beta chain means little, since it is a stray read in a library made for alpha chains. The chain combines TRBV7-9 with TRBJ2-2; 11 bases line up with TRBD2. The CDR3 has 18 residues. V gave up 5 bases and J gave up 6 bases; unmatched junction bases: 14. Germline values: CDR1 SEHNR, CDR2 FQNEAQ (reference sequence). CDR3 sequence reads: CASSSIAGGAIHPGELFF. CDR3 DNA sequence: TGTGCCAGCAGCAGTATAGCGGGAGGGGCCATACACCCCGGGGAGCTGTTTTTT.

This clonotype was found many times. The library was designed around alpha chains, so this beta chain is a stray read whose abundance carries little weight. This chain uses TRBV18 with TRBJ2-1; D gene ambiguous. Per germline, CDR1 KGHSH and CDR2 LQKENI. CDR3 size: 13 residues. V was trimmed by 0 bases and J by 4 bases, leaving 4 bases between them. CDR3 bases: TGTGCCAGCTCACCACCCACGTACAATGAGCAGTTCTTC. Encoded protein: CASSPPTYNEQFF.

At least ten counts were recorded for this clonotype. This beta chain is an unintended read in a library built for alpha chains; its size means little. V gene TRBV20-1 combines with J gene TRBJ2-1, with 9 nucleotides matching TRBD2. CDR1 DFQATT and CDR2 SNEGSKA come from the germline V gene (reference sequence). The CDR3 consists of 14 residues. The trim removed 1 base at V and 5 bases at J, leaving 3 bases unmatched. This CDR3 is CSARGLAVNNEQFF. CDR3 nucleotides: TGCAGTGCTAGAGGACTAGCGGTAAACAATGAGCAGTTCTTC.

The table lists this clonotype with many counts. This beta chain came through as a stray read in a library set up for alpha chains, and its size says little. V and J are TRBV19 and TRBJ2-2; no definite D call. The V and J ends lost 7 bases and 0 bases respectively, with 6 bases between them. The germline V gene encodes CDR1 LNHDA and CDR2 SQIVND (reference sequence). CDR3 length: 13 amino acids. The CDR3 DNA reads TGTGCCAGTACGAATCCGAACACCGGGGAGCTGTTTTTT. Its translation is CASTNPNTGELFF.

This clonotype is large by share. This beta chain is a stray read from a library made for alpha chains; its abundance is not meaningful. The chain carries TRBV20-1 and TRBJ2-5; 9 bases agree with TRBD2. J lost 4 bases, V lost 1 base, and 7 bases had no gene match. CDR1 is DFQATT, CDR2 SNEGSKA, per germline (reference sequence). The CDR3 sequence is 15 residues long. CDR3 residues: CSARAGAGGRETQYF. CDR3 sequence (DNA): TGCAGTGCTAGAGCTGGAGCGGGAGGTCGAGAGACCCAGTACTTC.